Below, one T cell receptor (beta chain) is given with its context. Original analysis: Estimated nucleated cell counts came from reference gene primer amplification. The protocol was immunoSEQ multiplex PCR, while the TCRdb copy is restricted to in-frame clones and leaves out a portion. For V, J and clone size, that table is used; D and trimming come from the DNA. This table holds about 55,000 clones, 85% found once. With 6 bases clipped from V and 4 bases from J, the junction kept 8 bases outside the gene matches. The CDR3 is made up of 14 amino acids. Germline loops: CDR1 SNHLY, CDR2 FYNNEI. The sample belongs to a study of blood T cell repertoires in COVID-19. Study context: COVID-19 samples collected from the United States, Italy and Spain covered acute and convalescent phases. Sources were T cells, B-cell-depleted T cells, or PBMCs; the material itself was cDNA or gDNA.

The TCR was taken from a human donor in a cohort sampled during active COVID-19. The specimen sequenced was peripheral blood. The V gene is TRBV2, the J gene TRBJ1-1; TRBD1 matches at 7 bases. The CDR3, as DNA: TGTGCCAGCAGCGAAATCACAGGGGTCACTGAAGCTTTCTTT. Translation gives CASSEITGVTEAFF. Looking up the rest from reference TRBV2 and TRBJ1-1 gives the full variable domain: EPEVTQTPSHQVTQMGQEVILRCVPISNHLYFYWYRQILGQKVEFLVSFYNNEISEKSEIFDDQFSVERPDGSNFTLKIRSTKLEDSAMYFCASSEITGVTEAFFGQGTRLTVV.